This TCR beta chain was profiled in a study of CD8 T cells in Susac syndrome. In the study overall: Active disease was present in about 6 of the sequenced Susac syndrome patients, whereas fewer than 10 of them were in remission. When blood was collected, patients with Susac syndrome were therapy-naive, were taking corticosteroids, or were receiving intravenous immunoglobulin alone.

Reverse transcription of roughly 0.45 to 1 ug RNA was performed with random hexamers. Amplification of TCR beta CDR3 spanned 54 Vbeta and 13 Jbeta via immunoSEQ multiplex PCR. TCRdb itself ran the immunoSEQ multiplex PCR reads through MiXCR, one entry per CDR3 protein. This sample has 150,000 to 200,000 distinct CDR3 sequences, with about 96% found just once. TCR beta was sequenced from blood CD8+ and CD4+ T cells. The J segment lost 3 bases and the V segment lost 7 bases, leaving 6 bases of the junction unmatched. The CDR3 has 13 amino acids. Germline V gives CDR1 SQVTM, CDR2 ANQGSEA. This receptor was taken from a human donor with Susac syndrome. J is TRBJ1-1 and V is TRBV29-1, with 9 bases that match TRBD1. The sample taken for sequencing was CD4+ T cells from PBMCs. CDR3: CSADRGYDTEAFF. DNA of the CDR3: TGCAGCGCTGACAGGGGGTACGACACTGAAGCTTTCTTT. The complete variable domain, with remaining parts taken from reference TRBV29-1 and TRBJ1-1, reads SAVISQKPSRDICQRGTSLTIQCQVDSQVTMMFWYRQQPGQSLTLIATANQGSEATYESGFVIDKFPISRPNLTFSTLTVSNMSPEDSSIYLCSADRGYDTEAFFGQGTRLTVV.